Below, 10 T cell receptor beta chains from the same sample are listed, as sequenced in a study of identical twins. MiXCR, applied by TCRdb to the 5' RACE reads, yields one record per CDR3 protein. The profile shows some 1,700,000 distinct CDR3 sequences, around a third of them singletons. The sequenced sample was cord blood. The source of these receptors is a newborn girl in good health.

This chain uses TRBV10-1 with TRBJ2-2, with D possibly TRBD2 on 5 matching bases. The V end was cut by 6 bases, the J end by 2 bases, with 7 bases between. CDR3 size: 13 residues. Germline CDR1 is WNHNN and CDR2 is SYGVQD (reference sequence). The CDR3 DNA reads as TGCGCCAGCAGGGAGGCAAACACCGGGGAGCTGTTTTTT. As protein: CASREANTGELFF.

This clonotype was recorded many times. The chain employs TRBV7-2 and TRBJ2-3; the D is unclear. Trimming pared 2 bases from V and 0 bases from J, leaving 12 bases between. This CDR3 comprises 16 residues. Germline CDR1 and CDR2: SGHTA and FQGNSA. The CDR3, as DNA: TGTGCCAGCAGCTTATATCGGCGGAAAAGCACAGATACGCAGTATTTT. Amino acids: CASSLYRRKSTDTQYF.

CDR3 in amino acids: CASSPVTDDEQFF. CDR3 DNA sequence: TGCGCCAGCAGCCCTGTGACCGACGATGAGCAGTTCTTC. V gene TRBV5-1 combines with J gene TRBJ2-1; D unresolved. The CDR3 is 13 residues long. Trimming cost V 4 bases and J 8 bases, with 13 bases left between them. In germline, CDR1 is SGHRS, CDR2 YFSETQ. Full variable domain (rest looked up from reference TRBV5-1 and TRBJ2-1): KAGVTQTPRYLIKTRGQQVTLSCSPISGHRSVSWYQQTPGQGLQFLFEYFSETQRNKGNFPGRFSGRQFSNSRSEMNVSTLELGDSALYLCASSPVTDDEQFFGPGTRLTVL.

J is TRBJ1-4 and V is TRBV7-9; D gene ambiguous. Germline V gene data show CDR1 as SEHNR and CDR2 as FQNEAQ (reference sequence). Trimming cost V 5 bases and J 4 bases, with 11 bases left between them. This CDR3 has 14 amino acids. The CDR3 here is CASSPPRINEKLFF. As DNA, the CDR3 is TGTGCCAGCAGCCCCCCGAGGATTAATGAAAAACTGTTTTTT.

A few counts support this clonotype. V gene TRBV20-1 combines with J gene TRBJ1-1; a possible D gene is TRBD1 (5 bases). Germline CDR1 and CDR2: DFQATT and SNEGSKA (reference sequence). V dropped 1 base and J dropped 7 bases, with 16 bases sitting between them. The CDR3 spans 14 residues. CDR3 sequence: CSARAPKGPYEAFF. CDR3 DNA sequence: TGCAGTGCTAGAGCTCCGAAGGGGCCCTATGAAGCTTTCTTT.

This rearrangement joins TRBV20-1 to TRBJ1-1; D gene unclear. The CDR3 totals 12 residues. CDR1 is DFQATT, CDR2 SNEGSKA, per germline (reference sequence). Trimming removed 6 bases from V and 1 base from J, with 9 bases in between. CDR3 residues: CSAGPRNTEAFF. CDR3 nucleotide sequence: TGCAGTGCGGGCCCCCGGAACACTGAAGCTTTCTTT.

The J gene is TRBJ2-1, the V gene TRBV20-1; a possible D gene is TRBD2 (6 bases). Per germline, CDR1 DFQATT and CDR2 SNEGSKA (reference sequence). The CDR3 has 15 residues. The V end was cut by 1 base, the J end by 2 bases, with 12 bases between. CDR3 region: CSARARWEAYNEQFF. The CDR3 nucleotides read TGCAGTGCTAGAGCGCGATGGGAGGCCTACAATGAGCAGTTCTTC.

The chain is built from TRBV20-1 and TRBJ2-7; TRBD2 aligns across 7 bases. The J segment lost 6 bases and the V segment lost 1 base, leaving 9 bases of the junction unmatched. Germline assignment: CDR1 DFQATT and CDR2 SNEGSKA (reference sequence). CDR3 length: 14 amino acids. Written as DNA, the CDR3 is TGCAGTGCTAGAGGAGGACTAGAACCCTCCGAGCAGTACTTC. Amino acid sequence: CSARGGLEPSEQYF.

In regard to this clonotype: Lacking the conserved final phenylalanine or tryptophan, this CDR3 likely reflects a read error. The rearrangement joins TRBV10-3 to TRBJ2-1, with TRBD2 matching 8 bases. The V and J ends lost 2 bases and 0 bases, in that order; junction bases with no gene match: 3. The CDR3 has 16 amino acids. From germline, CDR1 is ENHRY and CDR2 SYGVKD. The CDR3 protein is CAISELSGSSYNEQFL. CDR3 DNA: TGTGCCATCAGTGAGCTCAGCGGGAGCTCCTACAATGAGCAGTTCCTC.

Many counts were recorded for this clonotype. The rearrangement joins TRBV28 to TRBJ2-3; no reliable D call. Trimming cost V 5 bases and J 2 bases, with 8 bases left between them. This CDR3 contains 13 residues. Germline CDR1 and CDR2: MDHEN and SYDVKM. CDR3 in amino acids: CASSQAPTDTQYF. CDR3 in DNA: TGTGCCAGCAGTCAAGCCCCCACAGATACGCAGTATTTT.